This record looks at one TCR beta chain sequence and its context. This record belongs to a study of shared clonotypes between healthy human individuals. CD8 cells classed as naive were CD45RO-negative and positively selected for CCR7, excluding terminally differentiated effector memory CD45RA+ cells. This table comes from immunoSEQ multiplex PCR, and its TCRdb copy is limited to in-frame clones, with some not included. Among some 2 million clones, roughly 94% were seen once, and the ten largest hold 0.85% to 1.2%. The CDR3 has 13 amino acids. V lost 8 bases, J lost 2 bases, and 13 bases lay in between. Looked up from germline, CDR1 is SQVTM and CDR2 is ANQGSEA.

This clonotype was sampled from a man younger than 35 in good health. The chain joins TRBV29-1 to TRBJ2-1, with D hard to call. The material sequenced was naive CD8+ T cells sorted from blood. The CDR3 loop reads CSYRANPYNEQFF. CDR3 bases: TGCAGCTATCGGGCCAACCCCTACAATGAGCAGTTCTTC.